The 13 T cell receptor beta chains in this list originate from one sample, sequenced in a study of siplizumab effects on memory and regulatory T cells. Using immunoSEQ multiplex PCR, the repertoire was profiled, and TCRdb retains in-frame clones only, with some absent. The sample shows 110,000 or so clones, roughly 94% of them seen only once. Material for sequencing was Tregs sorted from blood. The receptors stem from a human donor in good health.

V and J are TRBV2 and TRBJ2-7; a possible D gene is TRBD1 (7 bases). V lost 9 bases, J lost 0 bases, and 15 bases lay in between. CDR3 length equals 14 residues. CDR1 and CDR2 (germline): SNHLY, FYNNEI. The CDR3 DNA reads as TGTGCCAGACAGGGGCCAGCGGGCTCCTACGAGCAGTACTTC. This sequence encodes CARQGPAGSYEQYF.

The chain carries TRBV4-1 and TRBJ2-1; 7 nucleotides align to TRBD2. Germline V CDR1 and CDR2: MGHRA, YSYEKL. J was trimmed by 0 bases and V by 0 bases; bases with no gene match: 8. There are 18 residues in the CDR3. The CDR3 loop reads CASSQDSGSSGSYNEQFF. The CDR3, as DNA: TGCGCCAGCAGCCAAGATTCAGGGTCTAGCGGCTCCTACAATGAGCAGTTCTTC.

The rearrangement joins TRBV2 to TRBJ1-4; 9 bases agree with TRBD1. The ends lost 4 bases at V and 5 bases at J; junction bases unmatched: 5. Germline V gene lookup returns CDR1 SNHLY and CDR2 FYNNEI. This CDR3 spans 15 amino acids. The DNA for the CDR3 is TGTGCCAGCAGTGGTCGGACAGGGGTGAATGAAAAACTGTTTTTT. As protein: CASSGRTGVNEKLFF.

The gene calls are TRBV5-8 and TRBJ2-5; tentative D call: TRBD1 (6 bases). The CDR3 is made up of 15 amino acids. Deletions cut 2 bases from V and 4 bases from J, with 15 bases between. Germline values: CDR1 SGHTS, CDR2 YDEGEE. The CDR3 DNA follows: TGTGCCAGCAGCTTCGGACAGACACTGAGAGAGACCCAGTACTTC. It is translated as CASSFGQTLRETQYF.

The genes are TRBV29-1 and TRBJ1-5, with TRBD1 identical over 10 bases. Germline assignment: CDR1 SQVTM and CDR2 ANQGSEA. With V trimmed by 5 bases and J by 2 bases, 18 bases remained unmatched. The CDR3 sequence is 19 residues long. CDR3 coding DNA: TGCAGCGTTTTCCGTCTTGGGACAGGGGAGCAGGAAGGCAATCAGCCCCAGCATTTT. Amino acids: CSVFRLGTGEQEGNQPQHF.

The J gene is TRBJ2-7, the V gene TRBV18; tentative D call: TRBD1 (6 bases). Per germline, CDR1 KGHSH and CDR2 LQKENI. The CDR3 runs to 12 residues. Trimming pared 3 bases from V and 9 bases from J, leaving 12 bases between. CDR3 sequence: CASSPSQGAQYF. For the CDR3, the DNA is TGTGCCAGCTCACCCTCACAGGGCGCGCAGTACTTC.

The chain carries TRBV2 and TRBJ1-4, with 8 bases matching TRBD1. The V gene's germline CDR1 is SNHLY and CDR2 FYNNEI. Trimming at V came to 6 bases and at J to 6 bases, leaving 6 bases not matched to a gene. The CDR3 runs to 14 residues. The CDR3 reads CASSQGARYEKLFF. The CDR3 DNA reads TGTGCCAGCAGCCAGGGGGCGCGGTATGAAAAACTGTTTTTT. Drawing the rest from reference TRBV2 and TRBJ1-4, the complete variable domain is EPEVTQTPSHQVTQMGQEVILRCVPISNHLYFYWYRQILGQKVEFLVSFYNNEISEKSEIFDDQFSVERPDGSNFTLKIRSTKLEDSAMYFCASSQGARYEKLFFGSGTQLSVL.

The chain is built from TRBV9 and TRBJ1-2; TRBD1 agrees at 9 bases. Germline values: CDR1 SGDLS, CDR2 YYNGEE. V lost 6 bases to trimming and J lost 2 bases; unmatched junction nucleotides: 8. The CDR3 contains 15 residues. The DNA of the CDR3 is TGTGCCAGCACTGATGGGGGACAGGGAAACTATGGCTACACCTTC. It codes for CASTDGGQGNYGYTF. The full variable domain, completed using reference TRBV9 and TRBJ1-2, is DSGVTQTPKHLITATGQRVTLRCSPRSGDLSVYWYQQSLDQGLQFLIQYYNGEERAKGNILERFSAQQFPDLHSELNLSSLELGDSALYFCASTDGGQGNYGYTFGSGTRLTVV.

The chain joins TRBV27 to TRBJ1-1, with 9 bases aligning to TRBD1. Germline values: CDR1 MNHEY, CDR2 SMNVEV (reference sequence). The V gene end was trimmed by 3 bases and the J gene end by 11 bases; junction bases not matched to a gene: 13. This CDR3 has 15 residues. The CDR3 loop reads CASSFLRTGAKVAFF. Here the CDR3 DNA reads TGTGCCAGCAGTTTCCTACGGACAGGGGCGAAGGTTGCTTTCTTT.

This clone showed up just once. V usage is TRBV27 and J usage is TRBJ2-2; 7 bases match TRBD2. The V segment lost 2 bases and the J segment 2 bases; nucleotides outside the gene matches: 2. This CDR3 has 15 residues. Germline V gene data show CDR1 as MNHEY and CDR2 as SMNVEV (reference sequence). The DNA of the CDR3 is TGTGCCAGCAGTTTAGAGCGGGGAAACACCGGGGAGCTGTTTTTT. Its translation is CASSLERGNTGELFF.

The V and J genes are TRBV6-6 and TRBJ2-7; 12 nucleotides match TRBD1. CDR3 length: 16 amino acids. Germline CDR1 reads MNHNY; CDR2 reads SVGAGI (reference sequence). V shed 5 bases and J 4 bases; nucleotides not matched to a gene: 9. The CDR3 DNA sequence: TGTGCCAGCAGTCCCCCCCGGGACAGGGGGCAGTACGAGCAGTACTTC. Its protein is CASSPPRDRGQYEQYF.

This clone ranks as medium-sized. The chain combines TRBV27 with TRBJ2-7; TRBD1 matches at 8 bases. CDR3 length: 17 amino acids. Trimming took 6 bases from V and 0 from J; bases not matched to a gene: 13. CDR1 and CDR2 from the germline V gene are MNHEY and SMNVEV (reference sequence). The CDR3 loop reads CASSLVQGAPFSYEQYF. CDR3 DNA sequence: TGTGCCAGCAGCCTTGTTCAGGGGGCCCCCTTCTCCTACGAGCAGTACTTC.

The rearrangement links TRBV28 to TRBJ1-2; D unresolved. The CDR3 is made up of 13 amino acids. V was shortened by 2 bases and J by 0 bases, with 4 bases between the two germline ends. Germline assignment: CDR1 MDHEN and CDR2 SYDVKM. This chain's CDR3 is CASSLLANYGYTF. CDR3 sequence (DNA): TGTGCCAGCAGTTTACTAGCTAACTATGGCTACACCTTC.